Listed here are 7 T cell receptor beta chains from one sample, sequenced in a study of human T cells and chemical hapten exposure. TCRdb processed the RACE reads anew with MiXCR; each CDR3 protein has one entry. Found here are tens of thousands of distinct CDR3 sequences, over 10% of them singletons; the top ten hold around 5.8%. Time point denoted: patch test 3, about 24 weeks after DPC sensitization. Treatment indicated: therapeutic diphenylcyclopropenone sensitization with weekly scalp DPC. The sequences come from whole blood, collected in connection with sensitization to the hapten diphenylcyclopropenone (DPC). The source is a woman aged 50 to 60 with alopecia areata. Some clones in this sample may be carry-over from other donors' samples.

This clonotype was found many times. The J gene is TRBJ1-1, the V gene TRBV24-1, with 9 bases lining up with TRBD1. The CDR3 extends over 14 amino acids. The J segment lost 5 bases and the V segment lost 2 bases, leaving 2 bases of the junction unmatched. Germline CDR1 and CDR2: KGHDR and SFDVKD. The chain's CDR3 is CATSDWGTGTEAFF. The CDR3 coding sequence is TGTGCCACCAGTGATTGGGGGACAGGGACTGAAGCTTTCTTT.

The sample holds many counts of this clonotype. The chain recombines TRBV3-1 with TRBJ2-1; TRBD2 matches 8 bases. Germline assignment: CDR1 LGHDT and CDR2 YNNKEL (reference sequence). Unmatched junction bases numbered 9, after V lost 4 bases and J lost 10 bases. This CDR3 has 14 residues. The CDR3 coding sequence is TGTGCCAGCAGCCGAAGCGGGGGCCTGGGGGAGCAGTTCTTC. This sequence encodes CASSRSGGLGEQFF.

This clonotype was observed many times. This chain joins TRBV28 and TRBJ2-7; TRBD1 matches at 8 bases. Germline CDR1 reads MDHEN; CDR2 reads SYDVKM. V shed 6 bases and J 3 bases; nucleotides not matched to a gene: 4. The CDR3 runs 13 residues. Here the CDR3 DNA reads TGTGCCAGCAGCGGACAGGGTATCTACGAGCAGTACTTC. Its translation is CASSGQGIYEQYF.

The genes are TRBV2 and TRBJ2-3; perhaps TRBD2 as D (6 bases). The V end lost 4 bases, the J end lost 1 base, and 12 bases lay between the germline ends. CDR3 length: 15 residues. Germline loops: CDR1 SNHLY, CDR2 FYNNEI. This chain's CDR3 is CASSGGVKRTDTQYF. The CDR3 region has the DNA TGTGCCAGCAGTGGGGGGGTAAAGCGCACAGATACGCAGTATTTT.

This clonotype came up many times. The V gene is TRBV7-9, the J gene TRBJ2-1, with 8 bases that match TRBD2. Per germline, CDR1 SEHNR and CDR2 FQNEAQ (reference sequence). V was clipped by 5 bases and J by 15 bases; unmatched bases: 12. CDR3 length equals 13 residues. The CDR3 DNA follows: TGTGCCAGCAGCCCTCGGCAGCGGGAGCTCTGGTTCTTC. Its protein is CASSPRQRELWFF. The entire variable domain, with the rest obtained from reference TRBV7-9 and TRBJ2-1, is as follows: DTGVSQNPRHKITKRGQNVTFRCDPISEHNRLYWYRQTLGQGPEFLTYFQNEAQLEKSRLLSDRFSAERPKGSFSTLEIQRTEQGDSAMYLCASSPRQRELWFFGPGTRLTVL.

The chain recombines TRBV20-1 with TRBJ2-7, with 7 positions matching TRBD1. The CDR3 consists of 15 residues. The germline V gene encodes CDR1 DFQATT and CDR2 SNEGSKA (reference sequence). Losses at the gene ends were 2 bases for V and 3 bases for J; bases not matched to a gene: 10. The DNA of the CDR3 is TGCAGTGCTAGAAAAACCGGGACAGACCTCTACGAGCAGTACTTC. It yields the protein CSARKTGTDLYEQYF.

The chain carries TRBV7-9 and TRBJ1-5, with D tentatively TRBD1 (6 bases). V was clipped by 5 bases and J by 6 bases, with 17 bases between them. Germline V gene data show CDR1 as SEHNR and CDR2 as FQNEAQ (reference sequence). The CDR3 contains 15 residues. CDR3 bases: TGTGCCAGCAGCCACACCGACAGGAGCGGTCAGCCCCAGCATTTT. It codes for CASSHTDRSGQPQHF.